This TCR beta chain came from a study of response to subunit inactivated influenza vaccine. Findings of the study overall: Seasonal influenza vaccination, on each occasion, was suggested by the authors to recruit few new T cells.

TCRdb fed the RT-PCR reads into MiXCR, producing one record per CDR3 protein. Of 550,000 to 800,000 distinct CDR3 sequences in the sample, approximately 15% were seen once. Notes on this clonotype: The antigen remains undetermined.

The TCR sequence derives from a middle-aged man who received an inactivated influenza vaccine. The material sequenced was PBMCs from blood, taken approximately 15 days before vaccination.

The CDR3 loop reads CASSPEPGGRELFF. The DNA of the CDR3 is TGTGCCAGCTCACCAGAGCCGGGCGGAAGGGAGCTGTTTTTT. The V gene is TRBV18, the J gene TRBJ2-2, with unresolved D. This CDR3 region has 14 residues. From germline, CDR1 is KGHSH and CDR2 LQKENI. Trimming left V 2 bases short and J 9 bases short, with 13 bases between.